The clone carrying this TCR beta chain occurred many times. This entry is derived from a study of T cells in Graves' hyperthyroidism and ophthalmopathy. Germline CDR1 is LGHDT and CDR2 is YNNKEL (reference sequence). The CDR3 loop spans 12 amino acids. Trimming took 5 bases from V and 13 from J, leaving 14 bases between them. Amplification yielded TCR beta CDR3 regions, with RNA transcripts as the source. First-round RT-PCR with HTBI primers amplified the TCR CDR3 region. MiXCR was run by TCRdb on the multiplex PCR reads, yielding one entry per CDR3 protein. The data hold about 740,000 distinct CDR3 sequences, with about 14% observed a single time.

V and J are TRBV3-1 and TRBJ2-2; perhaps D is TRBD1 or TRBD2 (5 bases each). Sequences were obtained from blood. This receptor was taken from a woman under 30 with Graves' hyperthyroidism. The CDR3 coding sequence is TGTGCCAGCAGCGGGACCGGGGAAAGGCTGTTTTTT. Translation: CASSGTGERLFF.